The sequence of this T cell receptor beta chain was determined in a study of spatial heterogeneity in lung cancer (dated by TCRdb to the late 2010s). For context, the study as a whole: Beta-chain transcripts were consistently detected in greater numbers than alpha-chain transcripts, which likely reflected higher beta-chain transcript abundance. In the raw uncorrected reads, each unique combination of TCR and UMI appeared more than ten times on average. In non-small cell lung cancer, the study made a quantitative comparison of TCR alpha and beta repertoires among multiple tumor regions, matched nontumor lung and blood. Nonsynonymous mutation counts, determined by whole-exome sequencing of tumor tissue, were related to features of the TCR repertoire. At surgery, over 200 tumor regions, 63 to 70 matched nontumor lung samples and 45 to 60 PBMC samples were TCR-sequenced for both alpha and beta chains. Points the paper makes about the study in general: Ubiquitous expanded tumor TCRs were detected in blood more often at tumor resection than at routine follow-up. Confirming at a functional level the hypothesis that regional TCRs recognize regional mutations was considered to require additional single-cell paired TCR alpha and beta sequencing.

The germline V gene supplies CDR1 SGHAT and CDR2 FQNNGV. The CDR3 sequence holds 11 residues, the cysteine and phenylalanine included. Of the read, only the CDR3 DNA is kept; its 33 bases are in frame from base 1. V is shortened by 5 bases, J by 4 bases, and the region joining them spans 3 bases. To prepare the library, 5' RACE was applied. Sequencing relied on a NextSeq 500. In the TCR library protocol, a unique molecular identifier was attached to each TCR cDNA molecule so that PCR and sequencing errors could be corrected. Per the original workflow: TCR identification, UMI-based error correction and CDR3 extraction were all carried out with Decombinator tools. TCRs above a frequency of 2 per 1,000, corresponding to the top 1% of the tumor frequency distribution, were defined as expanded. Renyi diversity was calculated using the R vegan package after each repertoire was subsampled 100 times to 5,000 TCRs. CDR3 similarity networks were built from amino acid triplet string-kernel similarity, with CDR3s being connected when pairwise similarity was above 0.82. The public reads were reprocessed in TCRdb via fastp at Q25 and MiXCR, keeping in-frame beta chains. Each CDR3 protein appears once, grouped with its most common genes and DNA. None of the V and J calls come from the authors' own analysis; TCRdb made them. This sample gives over 10,000 distinct CDR3 sequences in total; under 5% of them show up just once. The ten most abundant clones make up less than 50% of the sample.

This sample's time point label indicates: sample taken at primary tumor resection. Whole RNA extracted from tumor and nontumor lung tissue, or from cryopreserved PBMC samples, was used for TCR sequencing without cell sorting. Samples were obtained from about 75 patients with early-stage, untreated non-small cell lung cancer from the lung TRACERx cohort. A patient was chosen for TCR sequencing only when enough RNA was available from at least two tumor regions. This clonotype has at least ten counts. The target of this receptor is not known. No much larger clonotype is one base removed from it; base qualities were not supplied. This beta chain is an off-target read within a library intended for alpha chains, so its frequency means little.

The chain is assembled from TRBV11-2 and TRBJ2-1, with the D gene not clear enough to name. Sequencing was performed on PBMCs, taken at surgery. The sequence came from a male donor with early-stage non-small cell lung cancer. The CDR3 protein sequence reads: CASSPYNEQFF. The base sequence is TGTGCCAGCAGCCCTTACAATGAGCAGTTCTTC. With the rest looked up from the reference TRBV11-2 and TRBJ2-1 genes rather than sequenced, the full variable domain is EAGVAQSPRYKIIEKRQSVAFWCNPISGHATLYWYQQILGQGPKLLIQFQNNGVVDDSQLPKDRFSAERLKGVDSTLKIQPAKLEDSAVYLCASSPYNEQFFGPGTRLTVL.